This T cell receptor beta chain was sequenced for a study of blood T cell repertoires in COVID-19. About the research overall: Spain, Italy and the United States supplied samples that represented acute and convalescent COVID-19. The analysed material was cDNA or gDNA that came from T cells, B-cell-depleted T cells, or PBMCs.

Seattle patients were enrolled while actively infected and followed longitudinally. This table comes from immunoSEQ multiplex PCR, and its TCRdb copy is limited to in-frame clones, with some not included. The sample lists fewer than 700,000 clones; 70% to 90% were seen once. The TCR sequence derives from a woman between 45 and 60 years old with COVID-19, enrolled during active disease. The sample consisted of peripheral blood.

DNA for the CDR3: TGTGCCAGCCAATATTCCCAGGGGGAGCGGTGGACCCAGTACTTC. Its translation: CASQYSQGERWTQYF. The chain links TRBV2 to TRBJ2-5; 7 bases agree with TRBD1. The germline V gene has CDR1 SNHLY and CDR2 FYNNEI. After removal of 8 bases from V and 7 bases from J, the junction contained 16 bases not matched to a gene. The CDR3 is made up of 15 amino acids.